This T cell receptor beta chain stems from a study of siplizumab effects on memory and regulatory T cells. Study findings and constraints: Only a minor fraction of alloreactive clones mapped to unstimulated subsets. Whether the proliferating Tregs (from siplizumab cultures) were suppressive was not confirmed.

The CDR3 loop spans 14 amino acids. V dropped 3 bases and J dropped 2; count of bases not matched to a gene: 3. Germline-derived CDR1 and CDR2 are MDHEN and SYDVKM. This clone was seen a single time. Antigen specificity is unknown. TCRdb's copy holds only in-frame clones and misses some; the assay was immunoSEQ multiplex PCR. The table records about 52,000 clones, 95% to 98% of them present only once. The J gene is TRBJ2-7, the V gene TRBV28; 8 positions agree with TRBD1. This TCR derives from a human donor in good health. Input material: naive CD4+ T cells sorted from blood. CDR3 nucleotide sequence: TGTGCCAGCAGTTTGACAGGGGCAGCCTACGAGCAGTACTTC. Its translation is CASSLTGAAYEQYF.